The following is a TCR beta chain sequence with its context. This entry belongs to a study of blood T cell repertoires in COVID-19. Study-level information: Acute-phase and convalescent COVID-19 samples originated in the United States, Italy and Spain. Sample material is recorded as cDNA or gDNA derived from T cells, B-cell-depleted T cells, or PBMCs.

V lost 7 bases, J lost 4 bases, and 7 bases lay in between. The CDR3 length is 11 residues. The germline CDR1 and CDR2 sequences are LNHNV and YYDKDF (reference sequence). In the authors' workflow: Reference gene primer amplification gave estimated nucleated cell counts. Clones were sequenced by immunoSEQ multiplex PCR, and TCRdb holds only the in-frame ones, with some missing. For V, J and clone size, that table is used; D and trimming come from the DNA. Of some 320,000 clones listed, about 91% are singletons. Material: peripheral blood. This TCR came from a woman in her 30s who had recovered from COVID-19. The chain joins TRBV15 to TRBJ1-2; unclear D gene. CDR3 sequence reads: CATKNSYGYTF. The CDR3 region has the DNA TGTGCCACCAAAAACAGCTATGGCTACACCTTC.